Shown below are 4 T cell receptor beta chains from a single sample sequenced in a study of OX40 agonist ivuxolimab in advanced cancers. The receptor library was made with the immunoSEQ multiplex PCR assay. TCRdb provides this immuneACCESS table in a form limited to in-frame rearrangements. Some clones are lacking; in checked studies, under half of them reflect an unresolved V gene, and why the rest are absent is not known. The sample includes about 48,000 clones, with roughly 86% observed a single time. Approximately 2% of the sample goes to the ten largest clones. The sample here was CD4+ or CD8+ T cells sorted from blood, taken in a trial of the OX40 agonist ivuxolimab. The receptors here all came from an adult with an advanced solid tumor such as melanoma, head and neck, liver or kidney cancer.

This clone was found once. In DNA form, the CDR3 reads TGTGCCTGGAGCGCCGGGAGCGGGAGGGCCCGGACCGGGGAGCTGTTTTTT. Amino acid sequence: CAWSAGSGRARTGELFF. The chain uses TRBV30 and TRBJ2-2, with TRBD2 matching 10 bases. The germline V gene encodes CDR1 GTSNPN and CDR2 SVGIG (reference sequence). This CDR3 comprises 17 residues. V was clipped by 3 bases and J by 5 bases; unmatched bases: 12.

CDR3: CASSYSLPRGIETQYF. In DNA form, the CDR3 reads TGTGCCAGCAGTTACTCGCTTCCCAGGGGAATTGAGACCCAGTACTTC. V usage is TRBV6-5 and J usage is TRBJ2-5, with D possibly being TRBD1 (6 bases). The germline V and J ends were trimmed by 0 bases and 5 bases, with 16 bases remaining between them. Germline-derived CDR1 and CDR2 are MNHEY and SVGAGI. There are 16 residues in the CDR3.

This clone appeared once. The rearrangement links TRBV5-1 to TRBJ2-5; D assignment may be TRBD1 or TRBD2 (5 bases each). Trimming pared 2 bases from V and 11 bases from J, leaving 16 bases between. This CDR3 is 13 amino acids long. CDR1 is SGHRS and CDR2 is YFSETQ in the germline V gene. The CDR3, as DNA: TGCGCCAGCAGCTTATCAGACTTGGGGGAGCAGTACTTC. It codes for CASSLSDLGEQYF. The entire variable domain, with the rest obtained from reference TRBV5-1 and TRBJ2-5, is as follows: KAGVTQTPRYLIKTRGQQVTLSCSPISGHRSVSWYQQTPGQGLQFLFEYFSETQRNKGNFPGRFSGRQFSNSRSEMNVSTLELGDSALYLCASSLSDLGEQYFGPGTRLLVL.

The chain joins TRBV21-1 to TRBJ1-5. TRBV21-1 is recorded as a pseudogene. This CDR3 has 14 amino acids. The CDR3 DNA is TGTGCCAGATACCCCCTTGGAGATCATCAGCCCCAGCATTTT. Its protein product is CARYPLGDHQPQHF.